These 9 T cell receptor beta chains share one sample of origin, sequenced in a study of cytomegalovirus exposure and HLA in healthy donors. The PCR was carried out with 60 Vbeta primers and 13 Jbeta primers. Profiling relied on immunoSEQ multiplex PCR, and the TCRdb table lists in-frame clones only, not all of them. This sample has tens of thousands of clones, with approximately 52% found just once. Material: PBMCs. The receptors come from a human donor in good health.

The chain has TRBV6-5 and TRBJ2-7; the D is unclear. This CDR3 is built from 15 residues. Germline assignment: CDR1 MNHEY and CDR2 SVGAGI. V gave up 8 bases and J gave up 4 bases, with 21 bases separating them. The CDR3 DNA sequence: TGTGCCAGCCGCGATCCTCAGGTGAGCAGGTACGAGCAGTACTTC. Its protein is CASRDPQVSRYEQYF.

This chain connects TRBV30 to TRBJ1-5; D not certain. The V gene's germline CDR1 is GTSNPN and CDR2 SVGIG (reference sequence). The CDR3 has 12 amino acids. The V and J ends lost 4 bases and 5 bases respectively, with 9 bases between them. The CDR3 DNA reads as TGTGCCTGGAACGGTCGGGATCAGCCCCAGCATTTT. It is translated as CAWNGRDQPQHF.

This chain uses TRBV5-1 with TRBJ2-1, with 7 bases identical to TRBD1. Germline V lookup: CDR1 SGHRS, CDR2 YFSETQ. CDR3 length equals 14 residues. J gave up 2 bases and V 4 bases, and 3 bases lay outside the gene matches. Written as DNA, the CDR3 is TGCGCCAGCAGCCCCGGACAGGCCTACAATGAGCAGTTCTTC. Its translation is CASSPGQAYNEQFF.

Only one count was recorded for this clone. CDR3 sequence reads: CASSEVGLRAHEQYF. The CDR3 nucleotides read TGTGCCAGCAGTGAAGTGGGACTACGCGCGCACGAGCAGTACTTC. The chain combines TRBV6-1 with TRBJ2-7, with TRBD2 identical over 7 bases. Germline assignment: CDR1 MNHNS and CDR2 SASEGT. The CDR3 length is 15 residues. The J segment lost 5 bases and the V segment lost 1 base, leaving 8 bases of the junction unmatched.

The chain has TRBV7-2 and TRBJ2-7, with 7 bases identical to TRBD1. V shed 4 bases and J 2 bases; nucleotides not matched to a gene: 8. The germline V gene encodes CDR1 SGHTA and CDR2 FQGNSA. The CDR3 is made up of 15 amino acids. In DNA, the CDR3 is TGTGCCAGCAGCTCCGGACAGGAGCTTACCTACGAGCAGTACTTC. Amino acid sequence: CASSSGQELTYEQYF.

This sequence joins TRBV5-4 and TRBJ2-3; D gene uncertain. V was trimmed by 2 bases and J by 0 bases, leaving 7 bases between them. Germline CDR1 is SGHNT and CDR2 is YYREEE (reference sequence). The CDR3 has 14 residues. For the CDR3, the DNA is TGTGCCAGCAGCTTCCGTGAGAGCACAGATACGCAGTATTTT. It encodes CASSFRESTDTQYF.

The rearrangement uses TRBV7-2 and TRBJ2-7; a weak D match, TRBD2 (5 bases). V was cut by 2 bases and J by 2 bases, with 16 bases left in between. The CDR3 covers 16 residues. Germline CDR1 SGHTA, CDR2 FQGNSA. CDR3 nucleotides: TGTGCCAGCAGCTTATCCTCGGCGGGCGGAGCCTACGAGCAGTACTTC. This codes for CASSLSSAGGAYEQYF.

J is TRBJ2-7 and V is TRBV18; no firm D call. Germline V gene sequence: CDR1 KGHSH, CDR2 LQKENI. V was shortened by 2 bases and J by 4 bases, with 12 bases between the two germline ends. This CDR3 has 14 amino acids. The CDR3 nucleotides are TGTGCCAGCTCACCAAGGCTCAGACAATACGAGCAGTACTTC. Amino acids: CASSPRLRQYEQYF.

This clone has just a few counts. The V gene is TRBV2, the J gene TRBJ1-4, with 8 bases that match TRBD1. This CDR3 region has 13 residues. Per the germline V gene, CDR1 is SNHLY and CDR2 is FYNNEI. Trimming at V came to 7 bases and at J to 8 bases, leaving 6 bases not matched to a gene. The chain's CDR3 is CASNGQGGEKLFF. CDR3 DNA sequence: TGTGCCAGCAACGGACAGGGAGGAGAAAAACTGTTTTTT.